The T cell receptor beta chain described here comes from a study of blood T cell repertoires in COVID-19. Study-level information: The samples span acute and convalescent COVID-19 from the United States, Italy and Spain.

The length of the CDR3 is 13 residues. Germline V CDR1 and CDR2: LNHDA, SQIVND (reference sequence). V dropped 3 bases and J dropped 5 bases, with 10 bases sitting between them. Clones were sequenced by immunoSEQ multiplex PCR, and TCRdb holds only the in-frame ones, with some missing. The sample has approximately 150,000 clones, roughly 80% seen once; the top ten hold 4.5% to 5.5%. The chain carries TRBV19 and TRBJ1-1; tentative D call: TRBD1 (6 bases). The sequence was obtained from a human donor in a cohort sampled during active COVID-19. Sequenced sample: peripheral blood. The CDR3 sequence is CASSIQGTTEAFF. The CDR3, as DNA: TGTGCCAGTAGTATTCAAGGGACAACTGAAGCTTTCTTT.